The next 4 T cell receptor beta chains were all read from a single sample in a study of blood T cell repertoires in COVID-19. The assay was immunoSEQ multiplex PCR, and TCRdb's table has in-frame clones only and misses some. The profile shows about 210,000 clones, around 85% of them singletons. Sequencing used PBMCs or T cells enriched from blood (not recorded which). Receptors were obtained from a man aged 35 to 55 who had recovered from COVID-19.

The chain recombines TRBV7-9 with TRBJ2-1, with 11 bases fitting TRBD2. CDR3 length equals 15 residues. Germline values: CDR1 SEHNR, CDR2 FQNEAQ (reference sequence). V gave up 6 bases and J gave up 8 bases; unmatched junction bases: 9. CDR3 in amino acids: CASRRPGTSGDEQFF. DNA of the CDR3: TGTGCCAGCAGACGTCCCGGGACTAGCGGCGATGAGCAGTTCTTC.

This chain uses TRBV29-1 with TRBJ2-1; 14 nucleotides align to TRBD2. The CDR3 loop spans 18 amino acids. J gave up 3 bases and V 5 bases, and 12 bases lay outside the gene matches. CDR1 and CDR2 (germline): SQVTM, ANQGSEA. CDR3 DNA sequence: TGCAGCGTTTGGGGACTAGCGGGAGAATCCGTGGTCTACAATGAGCAGTTCTTC. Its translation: CSVWGLAGESVVYNEQFF.

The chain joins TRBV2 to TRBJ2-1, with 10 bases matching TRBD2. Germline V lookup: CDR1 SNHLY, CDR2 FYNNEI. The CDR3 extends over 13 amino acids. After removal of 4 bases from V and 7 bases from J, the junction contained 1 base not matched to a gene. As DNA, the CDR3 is TGTGCCAGCAGTGTTAGCGGGAGGAATGAGCAGTTCTTC. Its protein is CASSVSGRNEQFF.

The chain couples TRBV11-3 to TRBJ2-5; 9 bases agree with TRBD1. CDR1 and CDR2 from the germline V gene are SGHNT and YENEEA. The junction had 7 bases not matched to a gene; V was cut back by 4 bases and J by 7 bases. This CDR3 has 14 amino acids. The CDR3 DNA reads TGTGCCAGCAGCTCCGGGACAGGGTTGAGGACCCAGTACTTC. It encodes CASSSGTGLRTQYF.